In this sample, the clone carrying this T cell receptor (beta chain) turned up a few times. The target antigen is unknown. With two-round multiplex PCR, TCR beta CDR3 sequences were amplified from genomic DNA. The use of primers specific to each TRBV and TRBJ gene characterized first-round PCR. As the PCR entered its second round, universal primers were used. TCRdb reanalysed the multiplex PCR reads using MiXCR and keeps one entry per CDR3 protein. The table includes 30,000 to 40,000 distinct CDR3 sequences, under 40% detected once. The sample comes from a study of prognosis after radiotherapy for stage I lung cancer. Whole-study findings and limits: A fall in unique TCR clone counts followed stereotactic body radiation therapy, with medians of about 9,700 versus 6,500.

Two time points each involved a draw of about 6.1 milliliters of peripheral blood. Germline CDR1 is SGHVS and CDR2 is FNYEAQ. CDR3 length: 13 residues. V lost 6 bases and J lost 7, with 10 bases in between. The sequences come from PBMCs, collected before or after stereotactic body radiation therapy (not recorded which). This TCR was sampled from a donor of 50 years or more with non-small cell lung cancer. This rearrangement joins TRBV7-6 to TRBJ1-6; D unresolved. CDR3 DNA: TGTGCCAGCAGTCCCGACGGGAATTCACCCCTCCACTTT. Protein sequence: CASSPDGNSPLHF.